This TCR beta chain was observed in a study of regulatory T cells in long-lasting Graves disease. Study at large: Graves' patients who were just diagnosed had used antithyroid drugs for under 3 months. Findings and caveats of the study: New patients shared more than 750 public clonotypes, fewer than the 2,741 shared by persistent patients.

According to the study, TCR beta libraries were built with iRepertoire HTBI primers and CDR3-region Arm-PCR. TCRdb fed the multiplex PCR reads into MiXCR, producing one record per CDR3 protein. The sample has over 500,000 distinct CDR3 sequences; 15% to 20% are singletons. Ten or more counts support this clonotype. As yet, its antigen is unknown. Time point in this sample: newly diagnosed GD, antithyroid drugs for less than 3 months. After RNA was extracted from PBMCs, the TCR library was made from it. From germline, CDR1 is SGHRS and CDR2 YFSETQ. CDR3 length equals 15 residues. V dropped 5 bases and J dropped 4 bases, with 16 bases sitting between them. These data also featured in a second study, about T cells in Graves' hyperthyroidism and ophthalmopathy. That source adds: Diagnosis relied on clinical symptoms, serum thyroxine and TRAb, thyroid ultrasound and orbital computed tomography. First-round RT-PCR targeting the TCR CDR3 was performed with the HTBI primer set.

The source material was peripheral blood mononuclear cells (PBMCs), sampled at new diagnosis, from a patient treated with antithyroid drugs. The rearrangement joins TRBV5-1 to TRBJ2-1; D not resolved. The clonotype was recovered from a woman in her twenties or thirties with Graves disease. CDR3 in DNA: TGCGCCAGCAGTTCCGACCTTCGGCTTTACAATGAGCAGTTCTTC. Its translation: CASSSDLRLYNEQFF.